Listed below are T cell receptor beta chains from one sample, sequenced in a study of T cell changes during pregnancy in multiple sclerosis. Profiled with immunoSEQ multiplex PCR; TCRdb holds only in-frame clones, not every one. The table includes about 36,000 clones, roughly nine tenths detected once. The sample in question was CD4+ T cells from peripheral blood mononuclear cells, obtained after pregnancy. The receptors here all came from a female donor with multiple sclerosis, enrolled in a pregnancy study. The CDR3 runs from the conserved cysteine through the conserved F or W. A D gene is named only where the DNA matches it firmly. Part of the rows lack a size; the others show once, few, many or a class for expanded clones.

D gene	clone size	J gene	V gene	CDR3 length	CDR3 protein	CDR3 DNA
.	once	TRBJ1-1	TRBV5-1	13	CASSLVSDSEAFF	TGCGCCAGCAGCTTGGTGTCGGACAGTGAAGCTTTCTTT
.	once	TRBJ2-7	TRBV4-3	15	CASSQARWGAYEQYF	TGCGCCAGCAGCCAAGCGAGGTGGGGGGCCTACGAGCAGTACTTC
.	.	TRBJ1-1	TRBV10-3	15	CAMQRTSGLNTEAFF	TGTGCCATGCAGCGAACTTCAGGGTTGAACACTGAAGCTTTCTTT
TRBD1	.	TRBJ1-4	TRBV7-9	18	CASSFVRGGQLSNEKLFF	TGTGCCAGCAGCTTCGTACGGGGGGGACAGTTGTCTAATGAAAAACTGTTTTTT
.	.	TRBJ2-7	TRBV18	12	CASSPFSYEQYF	TGTGCCAGCTCACCATTCTCCTACGAGCAGTACTTC
TRBD2	few	TRBJ2-2	TRBV4-1	18	CASSQDVNKRGGPGELFF	TGCGCCAGCAGCCAAGATGTTAACAAGCGGGGGGGCCCCGGGGAGCTGTTTTTT
.	.	TRBJ1-1	TRBV7-9	13	CASSFQENTEAFF	TGTGCCAGCAGCTTCCAGGAGAACACTGAAGCTTTCTTT
TRBD1	.	TRBJ1-5	TRBV7-8	17	CASSVMTGGYSNQPQHF	TGTGCCAGCAGCGTAATGACAGGGGGATATAGCAATCAGCCCCAGCATTTT
.	.	TRBJ1-1	TRBV29-1	12	CSVLDMNTEAFF	TGCAGCGTCCTTGACATGAACACTGAAGCTTTCTTT
TRBD1	.	TRBJ1-2	TRBV5-1	14	CASSWGQGAGGYTF	TGCGCCAGCAGCTGGGGACAGGGGGCTGGTGGCTACACCTTC
TRBD1	.	TRBJ1-1	TRBV5-1	16	CASSPGTVLGGTEAFF	TGCGCCAGCAGCCCTGGGACAGTCCTAGGCGGGACTGAAGCTTTCTTT
.	.	TRBJ1-1	TRBV2	11	CASSEERGAFF	TGTGCCAGCAGTGAAGAAAGGGGGGCTTTCTTT
TRBD2	.	TRBJ2-1	TRBV7-3	18	CASSLRAGVREWSDEQFF	TGTGCCAGCAGCTTAAGGGCGGGGGTGCGGGAGTGGAGTGATGAGCAGTTCTTC
.	.	TRBJ1-1	TRBV5-1	16	CASSLAEGIDEDEAFF	TGCGCCAGCAGCTTAGCGGAGGGAATCGATGAGGATGAAGCTTTCTTT
.	.	TRBJ1-4	TRBV5-4	13	CASSSTGQEKLFF	TGTGCCAGCAGCTCCACAGGGCAAGAAAAACTGTTTTTT
.	.	TRBJ1-2	TRBV6-1	14	CASSEAGEAYGYTF	TGTGCCAGCAGTGAAGCAGGGGAGGCCTATGGCTACACCTTC
.	few	TRBJ1-4	TRBV4-3	15	CASSQEAGRGEKLFF	TGCGCCAGCAGCCAAGAGGCAGGGCGGGGTGAAAAACTGTTTTTT
TRBD1	.	TRBJ2-7	TRBV7-2	16	CASSLEGTGRTYEQYF	TGTGCCAGCAGCTTGGAAGGGACAGGGAGAACTTACGAGCAGTACTTC
TRBD1	few	TRBJ2-1	TRBV9	14	CASSVAYRGLEQFF	TGTGCCAGCAGCGTAGCCTACAGGGGGCTTGAGCAGTTCTTC
.	.	TRBJ2-2	TRBV6-5	15	CASSWGQGDTGELFF	TGTGCCAGCAGCTGGGGACAAGGTGACACCGGGGAGCTGTTTTTT
.	.	TRBJ1-2	TRBV11-2	13	CASSTDRNYGYTF	TGTGCCAGCAGCACCGACAGGAACTATGGCTACACCTTC
.	.	TRBJ2-7	TRBV6-5	16	CASSYSGGPSLAEQYF	TGTGCCAGCAGTTACTCGGGAGGACCCTCCCTCGCCGAGCAGTACTTC
TRBD1	.	TRBJ1-2	TRBV7-3	15	CASSPGTGGNYGYTF	TGTGCCAGCAGCCCCGGGACAGGGGGTAACTATGGCTACACCTTC
.	.	TRBJ1-1	TRBV7-8	16	CASSLGAGAMNTEAFF	TGTGCCAGCAGCTTAGGGGCAGGGGCAATGAACACTGAAGCTTTCTTT
TRBD2	once	TRBJ2-1	TRBV11-3	18	CASSPRSSGTSGRNEQFF	TGTGCCAGCAGCCCTAGATCGAGCGGGACTAGCGGGAGGAATGAGCAGTTCTTC
.	.	TRBJ2-6	TRBV9	15	CASSVEGGLANVLTF	TGTGCCAGCAGCGTAGAAGGGGGATTGGCCAACGTCCTGACTTTC
TRBD1	.	TRBJ2-7	TRBV28	14	CASSSPGGIYEQYF	TGTGCCAGCAGTTCCCCAGGGGGAATATACGAGCAGTACTTC
.	.	TRBJ2-1	TRBV4-2	17	CASSQDNGGKQVNEQFF	TGTGCCAGCAGCCAAGATAATGGAGGGAAGCAGGTAAATGAGCAGTTCTTC
TRBD1	.	TRBJ1-1	TRBV5-4	15	CASSWMDRANTEAFF	TGTGCCAGCAGCTGGATGGACAGGGCGAACACTGAAGCTTTCTTT
.	once	TRBJ2-7	TRBV5-1	16	CASSLTTGSRVDEQYF	TGCGCCAGCAGCTTGACCACCGGGTCTCGGGTAGACGAGCAGTACTTC
TRBD2	.	TRBJ2-7	TRBV11-2	14	CASNLGGEFYEQYF	TGTGCCAGCAACTTGGGGGGGGAATTCTACGAGCAGTACTTC
.	.	TRBJ2-7	TRBV9	15	CASSRRARGDYEQYF	TGTGCCAGCAGCAGGAGGGCCAGGGGGGATTACGAGCAGTACTTC